The TCR beta chain described here comes from a study of blood T cell repertoires in COVID-19. The overall study: From the United States, Italy and Spain came samples of acute and convalescent COVID-19. T cells, B-cell-depleted T cells, or PBMCs supplied cDNA or gDNA.

Per the original methods: Reference gene primer amplification gave nucleated cell count estimates. The table came from immunoSEQ multiplex PCR; TCRdb's copy has only in-frame clones and leaves some out. That table gives V, J and clone size, and the DNA gave D and trimming. Altogether approximately 70,000 clones are present, 87% being singletons, with the ten largest covering more than 3%. The CDR3 has 15 amino acids. J lost 4 bases, V lost 8 bases, and 9 bases had no gene match. Seattle researchers signed up patients amid active infection and tracked them longitudinally. Sequencing was performed on peripheral blood. The TCR originated in a woman between 45 and 65 years old with COVID-19, enrolled during active disease. The chain carries TRBV23-1 and TRBJ1-5, with 9 bases matching TRBD1. TRBV23-1 is an ORF, with its function uncertain. CDR3 sequence reads: CASSDDRGSNQPQHF. CDR3 sequence (DNA): TGCGCCAGCTCCGACGACAGGGGGTCAAATCAGCCCCAGCATTTT.